The 29 T cell receptor beta chains in this list originate from one sample, sequenced in a study of identical twins. MiXCR, applied by TCRdb to the 5' RACE reads, yields one record per CDR3 protein. The sample contains 1.5 million to 2 million distinct CDR3 sequences, around 33% of which appear only once. The sample comprised cord blood. The receptors come from a newborn girl in good health.

V is TRBV7-2 and J is TRBJ1-2; D gene uncertain. The CDR3 has 14 residues. In germline, CDR1 is SGHTA, CDR2 FQGNSA. With 2 bases removed from V and 3 bases from J, the gap between germline ends came to 10 bases. CDR3: CASSLNGRDYGYTF. CDR3 coding DNA: TGTGCCAGCAGCTTAAATGGCAGAGACTATGGCTACACCTTC.

The chain carries TRBV5-1 and TRBJ2-1; 9 nucleotides line up with TRBD2. CDR3 length equals 13 residues. Trimming removed 4 bases from V and 9 bases from J; junction bases left unmatched: 5. Germline CDR1 and CDR2: SGHRS and YFSETQ. CDR3 sequence: CASSHGTSSEQFF. The CDR3 DNA reads TGCGCCAGCAGCCATGGGACTAGCAGTGAGCAGTTCTTC. The full variable domain, rest sourced from reference TRBV5-1 and TRBJ2-1, is KAGVTQTPRYLIKTRGQQVTLSCSPISGHRSVSWYQQTPGQGLQFLFEYFSETQRNKGNFPGRFSGRQFSNSRSEMNVSTLELGDSALYLCASSHGTSSEQFFGPGTRLTVL.

There are a few counts of this clonotype. The rearrangement links TRBV28 to TRBJ2-7; TRBD1 aligns across 7 bases. The CDR3 totals 15 residues. Germline trimming cut 5 bases from V and 2 bases from J; bases unmatched to any gene: 9. Germline values: CDR1 MDHEN, CDR2 SYDVKM. CDR3 loop: CASSSETGRTYEQYF. The CDR3 DNA follows: TGTGCCAGCAGTAGTGAGACAGGGAGAACCTACGAGCAGTACTTC.

J is TRBJ2-4 and V is TRBV20-1, with D possibly being TRBD1 (6 bases). Judging by the DNA end, TRBJ2-7 fits better; the J call may be wrong. Germline V lookup: CDR1 DFQATT, CDR2 SNEGSKA (reference sequence). The CDR3 extends over 15 amino acids. The CDR3 nucleotides are TGCAGTGCTAGAGATCTGGAAGGGGGCTCCTACGAGCAGTACTTC. Amino acid sequence: CSARDLEGGSYEQYF.

This rearrangement joins TRBV3-1 to TRBJ2-1; D ambiguous. From germline, CDR1 is LGHDT and CDR2 YNNKEL (reference sequence). The CDR3 runs 17 residues. Between the trimmed V and J ends, which lost 3 bases and 0 bases, there was a span of 15 bases. The CDR3 reads CASSQDLRYRSYNEQFF. CDR3 nucleotides: TGTGCCAGCAGCCAGGACCTCAGGTACCGCTCCTACAATGAGCAGTTCTTC.

V is TRBV9 and J is TRBJ2-1; TRBD1 might be the D (5 bases). The ends were cut back, 4 bases at V and 5 bases at J, with 10 bases in the middle. The germline CDR1 and CDR2 sequences are SGDLS and YYNGEE. The CDR3 extends over 13 amino acids. The CDR3 sequence is CASSQQVDNEQFF. The DNA of the CDR3 is TGTGCCAGCAGCCAACAGGTGGACAATGAGCAGTTCTTC.

This clonotype was seen a few times. The chain joins TRBV20-1 to TRBJ2-3, with 11 bases fitting TRBD2. V lost 3 bases, J lost 3 bases, and 8 bases stayed unmatched. Germline CDR1 DFQATT, CDR2 SNEGSKA (reference sequence). The CDR3 sequence is 16 residues long. The CDR3 loop is CSASLILAGVTDTQYF. The CDR3 region has the DNA TGCAGTGCTAGTCTAATACTAGCGGGAGTGACAGATACGCAGTATTTT.

On this clonotype itself: At one of its ends the junction is not consistent with the germline gene, which may arise from a read error. The rearrangement joins TRBV6-5 to TRBJ2-7; TRBD1 agrees at 8 bases. The CDR3 covers 16 residues. Germline CDR1 MNHEY, CDR2 SVGAGI. Written as DNA, the CDR3 is TGTGCCAGCAGTTTAACCGGGACAGGCCCCTCCGACGAGCAGTACTTC. Encoded protein: CASSLTGTGPSDEQYF.

The chain uses TRBV10-2 and TRBJ2-7, with TRBD2 matching over 8 bases. V lost 3 bases, J lost 0 bases, and 7 bases stayed unmatched. Germline V gene sequence: CDR1 WSHSY, CDR2 SAAADI. The CDR3 runs 16 residues. CDR3 DNA: TGCGCCAGCAGTGACAGGCGCGGGAGGAGCTCCTACGAGCAGTACTTC. This encodes CASSDRRGRSSYEQYF.

This clonotype was counted at least ten times. J is TRBJ2-3 and V is TRBV6-6, with 12 bases aligning to TRBD2. The CDR3 has 16 amino acids. From germline, CDR1 is MNHNY and CDR2 SVGAGI (reference sequence). V shed 6 bases, J shed 2 bases, and the junction held 6 bases outside the gene matches. CDR3 DNA sequence: TGTGCCAGCAGCCGACTAGCGGGGGCTCTCACAGATACGCAGTATTTT. This encodes CASSRLAGALTDTQYF.

The J gene is TRBJ2-4, the V gene TRBV20-1; D is uncertain. The CDR3 consists of 14 residues. Trimming took off 1 base at V and 6 bases at J, with 13 bases between the two ends. Germline CDR1 and CDR2: DFQATT and SNEGSKA (reference sequence). The CDR3 DNA reads as TGCAGTGCTAGAGGTTGGCCCCACCTAAACATTCAGTACTTC. Its protein is CSARGWPHLNIQYF.

This clonotype turned up a few times. This rearrangement joins TRBV6-1 to TRBJ2-7, with TRBD1 matching 8 bases. V was pared by 8 bases and J by 1 base, with 7 bases of the junction left unmatched. CDR1 and CDR2 (germline): MNHNS, SASEGT. The CDR3 has 14 residues. Here the CDR3 DNA reads TGTGCCAGCGGTTGGACAGGGCCATCCTACGAGCAGTACTTC. Protein product: CASGWTGPSYEQYF.

V usage is TRBV20-1 and J usage is TRBJ2-7; D could derive from TRBD1 or TRBD2 (6 bases each). The DNA matches TRBJ2-5 better at its end, which makes the J call doubtful. The CDR3 totals 14 residues. Germline CDR1 is DFQATT and CDR2 is SNEGSKA (reference sequence). The CDR3 region is CSYYRAGRRETQYF. The CDR3 bases are TGCAGTTATTACAGGGCCGGGAGAAGAGAGACCCAGTACTTC.

This sequence joins TRBV12-3 or TRBV12-4 and TRBJ1-1, with 8 bases that match TRBD1. V lost 5 bases and J lost 7; bases outside the gene matches: 6. The length of the CDR3 is 13 residues. CDR3 bases: TGTGCCAGCAGTCCGCAGACAGGGGTTGAAGCTTTCTTT. Translation gives CASSPQTGVEAFF.

The gene calls are TRBV9 and TRBJ2-2; TRBD1 matches 9 bases. With V trimmed by 1 base and J by 4 bases, 5 bases remained unmatched. Germline V CDR1 and CDR2: SGDLS, YYNGEE. The CDR3 length is 16 residues. DNA of the CDR3: TGTGCCAGCAGCGTAAGTGGGACAGGGATCACCGGGGAGCTGTTTTTT. It specifies CASSVSGTGITGELFF.

This sequence joins TRBV20-1 and TRBJ1-6, with D possibly TRBD1 on 5 matching bases. With 1 base removed from V and 6 bases from J, the gap between germline ends came to 10 bases. Germline V gives CDR1 DFQATT, CDR2 SNEGSKA (reference sequence). The CDR3 covers 14 residues. In nucleotides, the CDR3 is TGCAGTGCTAGAGCGCAGGGCCTTAATTCACCCCTCCACTTT. Translating it yields CSARAQGLNSPLHF.

The sample holds a few counts of this clonotype. This rearrangement joins TRBV20-1 to TRBJ2-1, with 10 bases aligning to TRBD2. CDR1 is DFQATT, CDR2 SNEGSKA, per germline (reference sequence). This CDR3 comprises 14 residues. V trimming: 5 bases; J trimming: 3 bases; junction bases outside the gene matches: 4. CDR3 sequence (DNA): TGCAGTGCTTATAGCGGGAGGAACTACAATGAGCAGTTCTTC. Translating it yields CSAYSGRNYNEQFF.

J is TRBJ2-1 and V is TRBV29-1; a weak D match, TRBD2 (6 bases). The CDR3 is 14 residues long. V lost 6 bases and J lost 2, with 14 bases in between. Germline loops: CDR1 SQVTM, CDR2 ANQGSEA. The CDR3 region is CSVCVGLAYNEQFF. The CDR3 region has the DNA TGCAGCGTCTGCGTGGGACTCGCCTACAATGAGCAGTTCTTC.

The rearrangement joins TRBV2 to TRBJ2-1; D is perhaps TRBD2 (5 bases). The CDR3 is made up of 16 amino acids. The V end was cut by 8 bases, the J end by 3 bases, with 20 bases between. Germline V gives CDR1 SNHLY, CDR2 FYNNEI. The CDR3 here is CASGRLAGGFYNEQFF. As DNA, the CDR3 is TGTGCCAGCGGCCGCCTGGCGGGCGGTTTCTACAATGAGCAGTTCTTC.

This clonotype was counted between two and nine times. This chain connects TRBV6-6 to TRBJ2-1; 7 nucleotides match TRBD2. Trimming removed 5 bases from V and 5 bases from J; junction bases left unmatched: 9. Germline V lookup: CDR1 MNHNY, CDR2 SVGAGI (reference sequence). The CDR3 runs 15 residues. In DNA, the CDR3 is TGTGCCAGCAGTACAGCGGGACCCACACACAATGAGCAGTTCTTC. Translating gives CASSTAGPTHNEQFF.

With regard to this clonotype: A single base separates this from a much larger clone, so it may be a read error. The rearrangement joins TRBV20-1 to TRBJ1-2; possibly TRBD1 for D (5 bases). The germline V and J ends were trimmed by 5 bases and 4 bases, with 17 bases remaining between them. In germline, CDR1 is DFQATT, CDR2 SNEGSKA (reference sequence). The CDR3 covers 14 residues. As DNA, the CDR3 is TGCAGTGCTCCGGAGGGCAGGGACTTCTATGGCTACACCTTC. This codes for CSAPEGRDFYGYTF.

For the CDR3, the DNA is TGTGCCAGCAGGGAAACTAGAAATGAGCAGTTCTTC. Residues: CASRETRNEQFF. This chain uses TRBV2 with TRBJ2-1; perhaps TRBD2 as D (5 bases). Germline V gene lookup returns CDR1 SNHLY and CDR2 FYNNEI. The CDR3 has 12 amino acids. V was pared by 6 bases and J by 7 bases, with 10 bases between.

This clonotype has just a few counts. The chain uses TRBV11-2 and TRBJ2-3; a weak D match, TRBD2 (6 bases). The CDR3 spans 14 residues. V was pared by 4 bases and J by 1 base, with 9 bases between. Germline loops: CDR1 SGHAT, CDR2 FQNNGV. The CDR3 reads CASSSGAGTDTQYF. The DNA of the CDR3 is TGTGCCAGCAGCTCGGGAGCGGGCACAGATACGCAGTATTTT.

This clonotype is a singleton in its sample. The chain couples TRBV12-3 or TRBV12-4 to TRBJ2-7, with a tentative D call TRBD2 (7 bases). Trimming stripped 2 bases from V and 0 bases from J, with 8 bases between. The CDR3 spans 14 residues. DNA of the CDR3: TGTGCCAGCAGTTTAAGGGGGGGCTCCTACGAGCAGTACGTC. Residues: CASSLRGGSYEQYV.

The chain uses TRBV20-1 and TRBJ2-7; 12 bases agree with TRBD2. With 6 bases clipped from V and 0 bases from J, the junction kept 3 bases outside the gene matches. The CDR3 length is 14 residues. CDR1 and CDR2 from the germline V gene are DFQATT and SNEGSKA (reference sequence). The CDR3 sequence is CSAVTSGSSYEQYF. DNA of the CDR3: TGCAGTGCGGTGACTAGCGGGAGCTCCTACGAGCAGTACTTC.

This rearrangement joins TRBV5-1 to TRBJ2-3; D is undetermined. The CDR3 is 14 residues long. V lost 4 bases and J lost 3, with 12 bases in between. Germline values: CDR1 SGHRS, CDR2 YFSETQ. The CDR3 region has the DNA TGCGCCAGCAGCGCCCGGCCTAGAACAGATACGCAGTATTTT. Protein: CASSARPRTDTQYF.

This chain connects TRBV10-3 to TRBJ1-1; D possibly corresponds to TRBD1 (6 bases). Per the germline V gene, CDR1 is ENHRY and CDR2 is SYGVKD. V was trimmed by 7 bases and J by 1 base, leaving 10 bases between them. The CDR3 spans 13 residues. CDR3 sequence (DNA): TGTGCCATCACTCCAGGGGAGAACACTGAAGCTTTCTTT. This encodes CAITPGENTEAFF.

Points on this clonotype: The junction shows a germline mismatch at one end, possibly a read error. This sequence joins TRBV10-3 and TRBJ2-5, with D perhaps TRBD1 (6 bases). This CDR3 is 14 amino acids long. Germline-derived CDR1 and CDR2 are ENHRY and SYGVKD. The CDR3 loop is CVISEGRGTGTQYF. CDR3 coding DNA: TGTGTCATCAGTGAAGGCAGGGGTACAGGGACCCAGTACTTC.

This clonotype showed up just a few times. The CDR3 DNA sequence: TGTGCCAGCAGCCCCCATAGCGGGAGGGGCGGGAAGACCCAGTACTTC. Protein product: CASSPHSGRGGKTQYF. The genes are TRBV7-2 and TRBJ2-5; TRBD2 matches at 11 bases. Germline CDR1 is SGHTA and CDR2 is FQGNSA. V lost 5 bases, J lost 6 bases, and 11 bases stayed unmatched. The CDR3 runs 16 residues. Together with reference TRBV7-2 and TRBJ2-5, the CDR3 gives the full variable domain: GAGVSQSPSNKVTEKGKDVELRCDPISGHTALYWYRQSLGQGLEFLIYFQGNSAPDKSGLPSDRFSAERTGGSVSTLTIQRTQQEDSAVYLCASSPHSGRGGKTQYFGPGTRLLVL.